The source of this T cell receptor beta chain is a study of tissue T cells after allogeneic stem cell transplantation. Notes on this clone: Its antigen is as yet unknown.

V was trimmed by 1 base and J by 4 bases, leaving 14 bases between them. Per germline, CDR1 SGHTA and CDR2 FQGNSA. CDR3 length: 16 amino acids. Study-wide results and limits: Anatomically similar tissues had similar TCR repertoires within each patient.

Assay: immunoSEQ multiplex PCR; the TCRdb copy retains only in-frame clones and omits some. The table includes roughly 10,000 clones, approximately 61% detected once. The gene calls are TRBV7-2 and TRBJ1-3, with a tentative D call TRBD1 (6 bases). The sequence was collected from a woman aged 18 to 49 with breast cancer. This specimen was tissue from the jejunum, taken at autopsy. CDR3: CASSLVLTGLGNTIYF. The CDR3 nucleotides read TGTGCCAGCAGCTTAGTCCTAACAGGGCTCGGAAACACCATATATTTT.